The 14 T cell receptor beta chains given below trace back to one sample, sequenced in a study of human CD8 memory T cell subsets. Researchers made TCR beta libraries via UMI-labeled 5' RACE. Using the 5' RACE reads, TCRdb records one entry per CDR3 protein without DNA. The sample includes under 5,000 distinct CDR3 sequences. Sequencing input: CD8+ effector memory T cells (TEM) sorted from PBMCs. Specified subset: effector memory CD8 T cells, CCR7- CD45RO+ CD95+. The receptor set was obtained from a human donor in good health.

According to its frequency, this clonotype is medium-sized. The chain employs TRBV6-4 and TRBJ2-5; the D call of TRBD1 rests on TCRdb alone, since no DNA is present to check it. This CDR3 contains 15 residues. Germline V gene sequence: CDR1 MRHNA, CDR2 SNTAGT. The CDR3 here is CASSESRGGQETQYF.

Here the CDR3 reads CASRGQGAPDPQYF. The genes are TRBV6-2 or TRBV6-3 and TRBJ2-3; the TRBD1 assignment by TCRdb is unverifiable without DNA. The CDR3 is made up of 14 amino acids. Germline CDR1 is MNHEY and CDR2 is SVGEGT.

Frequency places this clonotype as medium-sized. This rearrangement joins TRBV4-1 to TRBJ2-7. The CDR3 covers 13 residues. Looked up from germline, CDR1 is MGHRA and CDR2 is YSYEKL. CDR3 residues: CASSPQYSYEQYF.

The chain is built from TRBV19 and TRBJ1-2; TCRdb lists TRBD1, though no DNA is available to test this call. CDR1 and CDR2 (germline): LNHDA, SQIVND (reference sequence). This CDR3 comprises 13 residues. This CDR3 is CASSMQIGAGYTF.

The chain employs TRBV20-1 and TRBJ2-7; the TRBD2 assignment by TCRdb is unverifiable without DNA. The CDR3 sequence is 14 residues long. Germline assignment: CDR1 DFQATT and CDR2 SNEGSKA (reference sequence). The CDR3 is CSAREGEGYYEQYF.

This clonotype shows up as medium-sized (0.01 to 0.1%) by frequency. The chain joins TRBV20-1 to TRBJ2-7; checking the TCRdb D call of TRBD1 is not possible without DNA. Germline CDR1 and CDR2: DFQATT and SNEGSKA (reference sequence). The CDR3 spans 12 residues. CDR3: CSAGDREYEQYF.

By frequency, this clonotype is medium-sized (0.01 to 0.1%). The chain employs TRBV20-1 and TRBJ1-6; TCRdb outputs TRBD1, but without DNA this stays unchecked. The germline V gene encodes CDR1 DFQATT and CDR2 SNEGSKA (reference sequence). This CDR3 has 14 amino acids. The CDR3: CSAGAGVGSSPLHF.

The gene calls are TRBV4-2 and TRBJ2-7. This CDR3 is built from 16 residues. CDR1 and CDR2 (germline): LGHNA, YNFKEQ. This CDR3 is CASSQDPAGSSYEQYF.

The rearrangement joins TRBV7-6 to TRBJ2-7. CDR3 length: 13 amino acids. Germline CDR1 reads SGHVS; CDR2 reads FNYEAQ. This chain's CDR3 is CASSLAPPYEQYF. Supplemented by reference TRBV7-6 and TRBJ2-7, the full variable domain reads GAGVSQSPRYKVTKRGQDVALRCDPISGHVSLYWYRQALGQGPEFLTYFNYEAQQDKSGLPNDRFSAERPEGSISTLTIQRTEQRDSAMYRCASSLAPPYEQYFGPGTRLTVT.

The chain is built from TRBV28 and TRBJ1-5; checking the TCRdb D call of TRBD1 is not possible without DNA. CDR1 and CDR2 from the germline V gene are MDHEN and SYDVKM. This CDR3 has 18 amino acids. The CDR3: CASSLETARLKSNQPQHF.

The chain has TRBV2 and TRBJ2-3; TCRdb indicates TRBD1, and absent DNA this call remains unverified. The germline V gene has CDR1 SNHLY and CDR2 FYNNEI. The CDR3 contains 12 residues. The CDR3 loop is CASSTGEDTQYF.

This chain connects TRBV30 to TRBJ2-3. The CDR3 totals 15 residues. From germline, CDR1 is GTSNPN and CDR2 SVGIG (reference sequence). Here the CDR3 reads CAWSVGTASTDTQYF.

The CDR3 is CASSLLGTGVSNQPQHF. This chain links TRBV27 with TRBJ1-5; TCRdb proposes TRBD1, but this gene call is untestable without DNA. The CDR3 runs 17 residues. The germline V gene encodes CDR1 MNHEY and CDR2 SMNVEV (reference sequence).

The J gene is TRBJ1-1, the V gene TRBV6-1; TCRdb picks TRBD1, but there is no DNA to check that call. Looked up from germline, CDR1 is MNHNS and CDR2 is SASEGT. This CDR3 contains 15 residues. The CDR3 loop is CASSEGAGEGTEAFF.